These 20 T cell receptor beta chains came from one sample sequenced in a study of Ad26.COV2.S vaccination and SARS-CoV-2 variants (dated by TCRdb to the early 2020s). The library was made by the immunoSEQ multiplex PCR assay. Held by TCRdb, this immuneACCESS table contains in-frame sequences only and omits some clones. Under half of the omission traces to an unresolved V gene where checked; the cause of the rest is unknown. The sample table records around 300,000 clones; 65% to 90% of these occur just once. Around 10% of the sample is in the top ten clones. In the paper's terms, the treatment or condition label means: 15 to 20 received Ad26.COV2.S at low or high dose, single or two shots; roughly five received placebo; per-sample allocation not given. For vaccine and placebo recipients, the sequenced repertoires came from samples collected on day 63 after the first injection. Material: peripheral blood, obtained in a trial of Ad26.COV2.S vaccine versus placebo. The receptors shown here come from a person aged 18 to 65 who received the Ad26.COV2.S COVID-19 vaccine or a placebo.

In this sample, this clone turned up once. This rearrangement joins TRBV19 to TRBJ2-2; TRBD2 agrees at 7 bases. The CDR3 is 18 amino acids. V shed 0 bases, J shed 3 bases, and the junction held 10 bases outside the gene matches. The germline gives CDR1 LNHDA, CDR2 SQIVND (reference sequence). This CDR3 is CASSIEMLAGDDTGELFF. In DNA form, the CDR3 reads TGTGCCAGTAGTATAGAAATGCTGGCGGGAGATGACACCGGGGAGCTGTTTTTT.

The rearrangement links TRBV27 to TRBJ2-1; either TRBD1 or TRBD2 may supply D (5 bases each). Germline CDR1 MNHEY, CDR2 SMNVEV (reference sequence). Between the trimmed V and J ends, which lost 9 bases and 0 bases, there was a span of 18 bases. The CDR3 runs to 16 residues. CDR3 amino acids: CARNGAEAGSYNEQFF. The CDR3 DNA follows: TGTGCCAGGAATGGGGCAGAGGCGGGCTCCTACAATGAGCAGTTCTTC.

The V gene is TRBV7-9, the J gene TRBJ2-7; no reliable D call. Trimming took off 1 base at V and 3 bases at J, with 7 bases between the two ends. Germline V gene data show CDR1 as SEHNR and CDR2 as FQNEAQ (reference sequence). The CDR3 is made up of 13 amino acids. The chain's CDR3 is CASSLGPGYEQYF. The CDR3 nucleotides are TGTGCCAGCAGCTTAGGACCCGGCTACGAGCAGTACTTC.

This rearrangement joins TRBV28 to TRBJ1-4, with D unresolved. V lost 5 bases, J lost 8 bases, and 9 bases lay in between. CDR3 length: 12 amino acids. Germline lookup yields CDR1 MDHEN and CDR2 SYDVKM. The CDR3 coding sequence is TGTGCCAGCAGTGAGGGTATCGAAAAACTGTTTTTT. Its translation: CASSEGIEKLFF.

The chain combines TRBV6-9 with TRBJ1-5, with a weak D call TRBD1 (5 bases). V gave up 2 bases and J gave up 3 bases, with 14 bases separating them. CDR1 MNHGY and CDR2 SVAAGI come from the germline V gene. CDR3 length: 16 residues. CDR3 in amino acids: CASSYEGRRFNQPQHF. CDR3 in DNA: TGTGCCAGCAGTTATGAGGGACGACGTTTCAATCAGCCCCAGCATTTT.

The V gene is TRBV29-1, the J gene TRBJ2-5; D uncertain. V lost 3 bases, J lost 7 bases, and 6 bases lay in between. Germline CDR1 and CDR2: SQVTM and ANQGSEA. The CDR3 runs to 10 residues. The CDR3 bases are TGCAGCGTTGATACCGGGACCCAGTACTTC. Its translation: CSVDTGTQYF.

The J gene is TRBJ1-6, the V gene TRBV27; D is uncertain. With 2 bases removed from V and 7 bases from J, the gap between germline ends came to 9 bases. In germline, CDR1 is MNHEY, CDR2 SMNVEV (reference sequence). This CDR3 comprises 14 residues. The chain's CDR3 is CASSLKGLNSPLHF. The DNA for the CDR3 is TGTGCCAGCAGTTTAAAGGGTCTCAATTCACCCCTCCACTTT.

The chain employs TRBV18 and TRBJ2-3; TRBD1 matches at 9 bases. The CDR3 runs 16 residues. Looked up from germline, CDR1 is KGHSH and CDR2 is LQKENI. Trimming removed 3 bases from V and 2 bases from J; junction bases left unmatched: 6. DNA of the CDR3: TGTGCCAGCTCACCTGGGACAGGGAGATCCACAGATACGCAGTATTTT. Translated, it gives CASSPGTGRSTDTQYF. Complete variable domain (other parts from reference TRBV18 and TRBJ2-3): NAGVMQNPRHLVRRRGQEARLRCSPMKGHSHVYWYRQLPEEGLKFMVYLQKENIIDESGMPKERFSAEFPKEGPSILRIQQVVRGDSAAYFCASSPGTGRSTDTQYFGPGTRLTVL.

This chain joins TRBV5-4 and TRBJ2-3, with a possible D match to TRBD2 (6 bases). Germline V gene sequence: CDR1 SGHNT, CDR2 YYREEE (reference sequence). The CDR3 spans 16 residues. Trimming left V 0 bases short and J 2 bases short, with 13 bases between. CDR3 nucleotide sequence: TGTGCCAGCAGCTTGGATCGCCTAGCGAACACAGATACGCAGTATTTT. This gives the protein CASSLDRLANTDTQYF.

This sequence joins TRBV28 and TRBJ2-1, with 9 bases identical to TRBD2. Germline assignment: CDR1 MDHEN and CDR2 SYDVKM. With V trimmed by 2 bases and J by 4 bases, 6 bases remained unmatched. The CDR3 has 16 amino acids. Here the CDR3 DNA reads TGTGCCAGCAGTTTAGTGGCGGGGGGGCCGTACAATGAGCAGTTCTTC. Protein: CASSLVAGGPYNEQFF.

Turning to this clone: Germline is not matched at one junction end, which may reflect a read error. CDR3 residues: CASSLDPQSSYEQYF. The CDR3 nucleotides are TGTGCCAGCAGCCTAGACCCTCAGAGCTCCTACGAGCAGTACTTC. The chain joins TRBV11-2 to TRBJ2-7; D gene uncertain. The CDR3 sequence is 15 residues long. Germline lookup yields CDR1 SGHAT and CDR2 FQNNGV. The full variable domain, its missing parts supplied by reference TRBV11-2 and TRBJ2-7, is EAGVAQSPRYKIIEKRQSVAFWCNPISGHATLYWYQQILGQGPKLLIQFQNNGVVDDSQLPKDRFSAERLKGVDSTLKIQPAKLEDSAVYLCASSLDPQSSYEQYFGPGTRLTVT.

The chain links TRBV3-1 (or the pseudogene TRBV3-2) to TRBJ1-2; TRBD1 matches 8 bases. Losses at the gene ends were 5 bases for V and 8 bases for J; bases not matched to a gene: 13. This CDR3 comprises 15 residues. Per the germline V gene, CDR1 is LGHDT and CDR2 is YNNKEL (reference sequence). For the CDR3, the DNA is TGTGCCAGCAGCGCCGGGACAGGCGATTTAGGGGGCTACACCTTC. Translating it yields CASSAGTGDLGGYTF.

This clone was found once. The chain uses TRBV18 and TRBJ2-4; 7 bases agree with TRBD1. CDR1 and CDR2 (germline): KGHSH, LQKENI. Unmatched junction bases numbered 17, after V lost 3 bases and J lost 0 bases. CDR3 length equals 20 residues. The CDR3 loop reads CASSPLERTGAFIAKNIQYF. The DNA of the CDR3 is TGTGCCAGCTCACCCTTAGAACGGACAGGCGCTTTTATAGCCAAAAACATTCAGTACTTC.

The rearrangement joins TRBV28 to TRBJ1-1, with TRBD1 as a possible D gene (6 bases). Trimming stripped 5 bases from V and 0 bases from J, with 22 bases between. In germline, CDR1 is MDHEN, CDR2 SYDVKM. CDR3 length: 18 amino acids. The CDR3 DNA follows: TGTGCCAGCAGTCTTTTGGGAGGATACAGGGTGATGAACACTGAAGCTTTCTTT. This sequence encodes CASSLLGGYRVMNTEAFF. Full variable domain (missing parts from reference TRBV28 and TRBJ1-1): DVKVTQSSRYLVKRTGEKVFLECVQDMDHENMFWYRQDPGLGLRLIYFSYDVKMKEKGDIPEGYSVSREKKERFSLILESASTNQTSMYLCASSLLGGYRVMNTEAFFGQGTRLTVV.

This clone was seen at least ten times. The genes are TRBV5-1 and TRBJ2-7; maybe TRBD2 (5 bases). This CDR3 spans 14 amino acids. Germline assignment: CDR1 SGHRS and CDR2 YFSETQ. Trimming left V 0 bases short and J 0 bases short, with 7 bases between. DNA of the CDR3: TGCGCCAGCAGCTTGGGGACTGTCTCCTACGAGCAGTACTTC. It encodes CASSLGTVSYEQYF.

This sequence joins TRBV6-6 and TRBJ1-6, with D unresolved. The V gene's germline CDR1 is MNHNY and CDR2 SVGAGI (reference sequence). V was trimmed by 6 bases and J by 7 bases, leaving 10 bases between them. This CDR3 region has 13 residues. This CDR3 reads CASSLRFNSPLHF. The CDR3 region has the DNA TGTGCCAGCAGCTTAAGATTCAATTCACCCCTCCACTTT.

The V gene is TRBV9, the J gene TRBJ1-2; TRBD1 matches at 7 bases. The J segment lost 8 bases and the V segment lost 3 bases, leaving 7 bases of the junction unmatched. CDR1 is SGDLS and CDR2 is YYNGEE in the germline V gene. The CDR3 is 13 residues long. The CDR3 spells CASSGQTGFGYTF. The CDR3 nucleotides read TGTGCCAGCAGCGGCCAGACAGGGTTCGGCTACACCTTC. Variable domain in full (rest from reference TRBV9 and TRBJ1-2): DSGVTQTPKHLITATGQRVTLRCSPRSGDLSVYWYQQSLDQGLQFLIQYYNGEERAKGNILERFSAQQFPDLHSELNLSSLELGDSALYFCASSGQTGFGYTFGSGTRLTVV.

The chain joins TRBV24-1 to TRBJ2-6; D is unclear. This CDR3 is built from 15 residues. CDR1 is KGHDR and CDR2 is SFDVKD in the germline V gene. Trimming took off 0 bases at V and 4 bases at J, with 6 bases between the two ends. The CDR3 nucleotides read TGTGCCACCAGTGATTTGGGGTCCGGGGCCAACGTCCTGACTTTC. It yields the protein CATSDLGSGANVLTF.

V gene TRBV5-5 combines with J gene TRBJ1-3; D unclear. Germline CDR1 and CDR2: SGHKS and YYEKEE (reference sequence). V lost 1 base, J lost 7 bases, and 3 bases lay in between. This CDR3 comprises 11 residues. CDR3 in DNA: TGTGCCAGCAGCTTGTTGAACACCATATATTTT. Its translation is CASSLLNTIYF.

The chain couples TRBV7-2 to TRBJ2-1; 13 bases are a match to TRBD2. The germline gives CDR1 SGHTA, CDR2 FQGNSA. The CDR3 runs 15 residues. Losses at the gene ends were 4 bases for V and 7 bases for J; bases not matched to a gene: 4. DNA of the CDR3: TGTGCCAGCAGCTCTACTAGCGGGGGGGCAAATGAGCAGTTCTTC. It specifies CASSSTSGGANEQFF.